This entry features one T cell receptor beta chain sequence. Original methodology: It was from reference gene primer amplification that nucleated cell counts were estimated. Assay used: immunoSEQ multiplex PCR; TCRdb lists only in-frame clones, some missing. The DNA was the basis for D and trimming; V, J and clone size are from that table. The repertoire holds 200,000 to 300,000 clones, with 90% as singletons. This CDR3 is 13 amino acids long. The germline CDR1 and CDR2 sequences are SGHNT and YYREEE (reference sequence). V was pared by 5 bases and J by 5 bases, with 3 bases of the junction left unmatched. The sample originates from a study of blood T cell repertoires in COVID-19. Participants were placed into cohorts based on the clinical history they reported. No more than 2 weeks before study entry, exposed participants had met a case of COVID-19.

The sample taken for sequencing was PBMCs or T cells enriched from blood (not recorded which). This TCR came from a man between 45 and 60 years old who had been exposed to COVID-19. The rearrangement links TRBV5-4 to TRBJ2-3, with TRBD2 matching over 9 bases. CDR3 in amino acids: CASSAGGLDTQYF. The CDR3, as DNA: TGTGCCAGCAGTGCGGGGGGGTTAGATACGCAGTATTTT.